Listed below are T cell receptor beta chains from one sample, sequenced in a study of blood T cell repertoires in COVID-19. Repertoires were generated with immunoSEQ multiplex PCR, while TCRdb's copy carries only in-frame clones and drops some. Of roughly 140,000 clones listed, 70% to 90% were seen once; the top ten hold 1.5% to 2%. The sequenced sample was peripheral blood. These receptor sequences come from a man between 65 and 85 years old with acute or convalescent COVID-19. Both conserved end residues are part of each CDR3. A D gene is named only where the DNA matches it firmly. The size of a clone is reported for some rows only, either as once, few or many, or as a class for expanded clones.

V,D,J,size,CDR3,DNA
TRBV5-4,-,TRBJ1-5,-,CASSRGLGNQPQHF,TGTGCCAGCAGCCGGGGGTTGGGGAATCAGCCCCAGCATTTT
TRBV5-1,TRBD2,TRBJ2-3,-,CASSLVLAEADTQYF,TGCGCCAGCAGCTTGGTACTAGCGGAAGCGGATACGCAGTATTTT
TRBV27,-,TRBJ1-2,-,CASSLLREGGYTF,TGTGCCAGCAGTTTATTGAGGGAGGGCGGCTACACCTTC
TRBV19,-,TRBJ1-1,-,CASSIWGHDEAFF,TGTGCCAGTAGTATTTGGGGGCATGATGAAGCTTTCTTT
TRBV30,-,TRBJ1-1,-,CAWKPSPGDTEAFF,TGTGCCTGGAAACCCTCTCCCGGGGACACTGAAGCTTTCTTT
TRBV28,-,TRBJ1-2,-,CASSTSDGSNYGYTF,TGTGCCAGCAGTACCTCCGACGGGTCAAACTATGGCTACACCTTC
TRBV27,TRBD2,TRBJ2-1,-,CASSAERSSGRGNEQFF,TGTGCCAGCAGTGCGGAAAGGTCCAGCGGGAGAGGCAATGAGCAGTTCTTC
TRBV19,TRBD2,TRBJ2-5,-,CASSIGLAGTQETQYF,TGTGCCAGTAGTATTGGTCTAGCGGGGACGCAAGAGACCCAGTACTTC
TRBV5-8,TRBD1,TRBJ2-2,few,CASSLGQGSTGELFF,TGTGCCAGCAGCCTCGGACAGGGGAGTACCGGGGAGCTGTTTTTT
TRBV6-5,-,TRBJ1-3,-,CASSYGQSPGNTIYF,TGTGCCAGCAGTTACGGACAGTCGCCCGGAAACACCATATATTTT
TRBV2,-,TRBJ1-2,-,CASRDTKRPGYTF,TGTGCCAGCAGGGACACCAAAAGGCCTGGCTACACCTTC
TRBV7-9,-,TRBJ1-5,-,CASSLVGAPGYSNQPQHF,TGTGCCAGCAGCTTAGTGGGAGCCCCTGGATATAGCAATCAGCCCCAGCATTTT
TRBV10-2,TRBD1,TRBJ2-7,-,CASRVTGTGAYEQYF,TGCGCCAGCAGGGTTACCGGGACAGGGGCCTACGAGCAGTACTTC
TRBV18,TRBD2,TRBJ2-3,-,CASSLAGASTDTQYF,TGTGCCAGCTCACTAGCGGGGGCCAGCACAGATACGCAGTATTTT
TRBV12-5,TRBD1,TRBJ2-3,-,CASGGGQGYNTQYF,TGTGCTAGTGGTGGGGGACAGGGGTATAATACGCAGTATTTT
TRBV9,TRBD1,TRBJ1-4,-,CASSYGTGDEKLFF,TGTGCCAGCAGCTACGGGACAGGGGATGAAAAACTGTTTTTT
TRBV6-1,TRBD1,TRBJ2-7,-,CASSDPGQVSYEQYF,TGTGCCAGCAGTGACCCGGGACAGGTTTCCTACGAGCAGTACTTC
TRBV12-3/TRBV12-4,-,TRBJ2-5,-,CASSLHRQETQYF,TGTGCCAGCAGTTTACACAGACAAGAGACCCAGTACTTC
TRBV7-8,-,TRBJ2-1,-,CASSLVGRSGQFF,TGTGCCAGCAGCTTAGTCGGCCGGAGCGGGCAGTTCTTC
TRBV19,TRBD1,TRBJ1-1,-,CASSQTGEGTEAFF,TGTGCCAGTAGTCAGACAGGGGAAGGCACTGAAGCTTTCTTT
TRBV10-3,TRBD1,TRBJ1-5,-,CAISLDRGGNQPQHF,TGTGCCATCAGTCTAGACAGGGGAGGAAATCAGCCCCAGCATTTT
TRBV4-2,-,TRBJ2-7,-,CASSQESEVSYEQYF,TGTGCCAGCAGCCAAGAAAGTGAGGTGTCCTACGAGCAGTACTTC
TRBV11-1,-,TRBJ2-5,many,CASSLARTGRETQYF,TGTGCCAGCAGCTTAGCGAGAACCGGCAGGGAGACCCAGTACTTC
TRBV27,TRBD2,TRBJ2-1,-,CASSLSGGLAGPNEQFF,TGTGCCAGCAGTTTATCGGGGGGACTAGCGGGACCCAATGAGCAGTTCTTC
TRBV10-3,-,TRBJ1-2,-,CAISEDSNYGYTF,TGTGCCATCAGTGAGGACAGCAACTATGGCTACACCTTC
TRBV3-1/TRBV3-2,-,TRBJ2-1,-,CASSLFMSRSSYNEQFF,TGTGCCAGCAGCCTCTTCATGAGCCGAAGCTCCTACAATGAGCAGTTCTTC
TRBV6-5,-,TRBJ1-1,once,CASSYGRARGNTEAFF,TGTGCCAGCAGTTACGGTCGAGCAAGGGGGAACACTGAAGCTTTCTTT
TRBV3-1/TRBV3-2,TRBD2,TRBJ2-2,-,CASSQDRVAGPNTGELFF,TGTGCCAGCAGCCAAGATCGGGTAGCGGGCCCGAACACCGGGGAGCTGTTTTTT
TRBV28,-,TRBJ2-1,-,CASSFVDEQFF,TGTGCCAGCAGTTTCGTAGATGAGCAGTTCTTC
TRBV19,-,TRBJ1-5,-,CASSRGEFGAAPPSNQPQHF,TGTGCCAGTAGTAGGGGGGAGTTTGGTGCAGCACCTCCGTCCAATCAGCCCCAGCATTTT
TRBV7-9,-,TRBJ2-5,-,CASSYPGDTQYF,TGTGCCAGCAGCTATCCAGGGGATACCCAGTACTTC
TRBV27,TRBD1,TRBJ1-2,-,CASSLVGGSGYGYTF,TGTGCCAGCAGTTTGGTAGGGGGCTCGGGCTATGGCTACACCTTC
TRBV24-1,TRBD1,TRBJ2-2,once,CATSDRGQRGELFF,TGTGCCACCAGTGATCGGGGACAGCGCGGGGAGCTGTTTTTT
TRBV7-9,TRBD1,TRBJ2-5,once,CASSPTGGRETQYF,TGTGCCAGCAGTCCCACAGGGGGCAGAGAGACCCAGTACTTC
TRBV18,TRBD2,TRBJ2-1,-,CASSPASGRDEQFF,TGTGCCAGCTCACCAGCTAGCGGGAGGGATGAGCAGTTCTTC
TRBV27,-,TRBJ2-2,-,CASSLSAQYTGELFF,TGTGCCAGCAGTTTATCGGCCCAGTACACCGGGGAGCTGTTTTTT
TRBV30,-,TRBJ1-5,-,CAWSNRGNQPQHF,TGTGCCTGGAGTAACAGGGGCAATCAGCCCCAGCATTTT
TRBV27,-,TRBJ1-5,-,CASSSGNNQPQHF,TGTGCCAGCAGTTCAGGGAACAATCAGCCCCAGCATTTT
TRBV6-6,-,TRBJ2-1,-,CASSPEGGVGEQFF,TGTGCCAGCAGCCCAGAGGGCGGGGTCGGCGAGCAGTTCTTC
TRBV29-1,-,TRBJ1-2,-,CSVEFRASDGYTF,TGCAGCGTTGAATTCAGGGCGTCTGATGGCTACACCTTC
TRBV2,TRBD2,TRBJ2-3,once,CASRPLLAGGPNTQYF,TGTGCCAGCAGGCCGTTACTAGCGGGGGGGCCGAATACGCAGTATTTT
TRBV6-6,TRBD1,TRBJ1-5,-,CASRGGQGSNQPQHF,TGTGCCAGCAGGGGGGGACAGGGGAGCAATCAGCCCCAGCATTTT
TRBV7-9,-,TRBJ2-7,once,CASSIQVEEYF,TGTGCCAGCAGCATACAGGTAGAAGAGTACTTC
TRBV28,-,TRBJ1-1,-,CASKRGGGTEAFF,TGTGCCAGCAAACGGGGAGGGGGCACTGAAGCTTTCTTT
TRBV27,TRBD1,TRBJ1-2,-,CASSSRTGKYGYTF,TGTGCCAGCAGTTCACGGACAGGGAAGTATGGCTACACCTTC
TRBV7-7,TRBD2,TRBJ2-7,-,CASSPGTSIHEQYF,TGTGCCAGCAGCCCTGGGACTAGCATCCACGAGCAGTACTTC
TRBV5-1,TRBD1,TRBJ1-1,-,CASSLAMTGTMNTEAFF,TGCGCCAGCAGCTTGGCAATGACAGGGACCATGAACACTGAAGCTTTCTTT
TRBV19,-,TRBJ2-5,-,CASSGEETQYF,TGTGCCAGTAGTGGAGAAGAGACCCAGTACTTC
TRBV24-1,TRBD1,TRBJ2-6,-,CATRGTGTGANVLTF,TGTGCCACCAGGGGGACAGGGACTGGGGCCAACGTCCTGACTTTC
TRBV4-1,-,TRBJ2-4,-,CASSPLAELAKNIQYF,TGCGCCAGCAGCCCCTTAGCGGAGCTAGCCAAAAACATTCAGTACTTC